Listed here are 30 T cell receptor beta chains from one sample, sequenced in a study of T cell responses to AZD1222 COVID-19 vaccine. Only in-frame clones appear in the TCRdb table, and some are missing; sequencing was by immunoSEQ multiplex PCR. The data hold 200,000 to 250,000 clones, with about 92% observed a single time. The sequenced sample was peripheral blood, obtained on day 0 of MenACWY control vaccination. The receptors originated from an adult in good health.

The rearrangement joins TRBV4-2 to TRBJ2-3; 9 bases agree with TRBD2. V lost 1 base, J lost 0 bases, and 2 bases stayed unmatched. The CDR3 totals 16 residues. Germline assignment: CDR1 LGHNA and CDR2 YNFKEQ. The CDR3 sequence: CASSQGLADSTDTQYF. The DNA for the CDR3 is TGTGCCAGCAGCCAAGGACTAGCGGACAGCACAGATACGCAGTATTTT.

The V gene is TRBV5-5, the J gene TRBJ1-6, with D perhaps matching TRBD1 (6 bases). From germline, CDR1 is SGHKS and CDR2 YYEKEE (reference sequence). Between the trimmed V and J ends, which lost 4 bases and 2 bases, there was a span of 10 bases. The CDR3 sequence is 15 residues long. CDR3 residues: CASSHRVTYNSPLHF. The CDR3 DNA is TGTGCCAGCAGCCACAGGGTTACCTATAATTCACCCCTCCACTTT.

CDR3 sequence reads: CSVRGGDGNTIYF. The CDR3 region has the DNA TGCAGCGTCCGGGGAGGGGACGGAAACACCATATATTTT. J is TRBJ1-3 and V is TRBV29-1; tentative D call: TRBD1 (5 bases). Per germline, CDR1 SQVTM and CDR2 ANQGSEA. The CDR3 spans 13 residues. The germline V and J ends were trimmed by 6 bases and 4 bases, with 13 bases remaining between them.

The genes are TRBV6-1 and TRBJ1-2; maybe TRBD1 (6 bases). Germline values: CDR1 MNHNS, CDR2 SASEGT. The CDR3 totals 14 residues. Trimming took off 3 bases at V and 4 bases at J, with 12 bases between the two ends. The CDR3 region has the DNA TGTGCCAGCAGTGAGGAGGACAGTCCCTATGGCTACACCTTC. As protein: CASSEEDSPYGYTF.

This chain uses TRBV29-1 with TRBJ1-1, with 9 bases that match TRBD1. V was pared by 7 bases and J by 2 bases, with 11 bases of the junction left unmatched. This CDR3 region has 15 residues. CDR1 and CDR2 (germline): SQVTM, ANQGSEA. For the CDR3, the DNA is TGCAGCGCGACAGGACAGGGGATTTTTAACACTGAAGCTTTCTTT. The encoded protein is CSATGQGIFNTEAFF.

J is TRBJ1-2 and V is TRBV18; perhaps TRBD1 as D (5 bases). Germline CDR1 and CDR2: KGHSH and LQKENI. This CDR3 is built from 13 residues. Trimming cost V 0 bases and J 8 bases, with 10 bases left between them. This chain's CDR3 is CASSPPGGGGYTF. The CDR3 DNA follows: TGTGCCAGCTCACCACCGGGCGGGGGAGGCTACACCTTC.

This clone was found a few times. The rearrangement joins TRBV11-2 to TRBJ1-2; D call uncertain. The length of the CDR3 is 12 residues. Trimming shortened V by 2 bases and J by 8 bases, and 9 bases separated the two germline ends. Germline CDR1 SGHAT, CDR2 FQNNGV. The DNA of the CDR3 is TGTGCCAGCAGCTTACAAGGTTTCGGCTACACCTTC. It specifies CASSLQGFGYTF.

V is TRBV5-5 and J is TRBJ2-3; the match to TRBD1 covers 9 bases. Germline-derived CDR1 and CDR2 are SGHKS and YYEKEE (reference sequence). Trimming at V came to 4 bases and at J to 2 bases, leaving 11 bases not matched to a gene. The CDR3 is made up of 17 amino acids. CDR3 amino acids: CASSHSVTGGATDTQYF. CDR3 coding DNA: TGTGCCAGCAGCCACTCGGTGACAGGGGGAGCCACAGATACGCAGTATTTT.

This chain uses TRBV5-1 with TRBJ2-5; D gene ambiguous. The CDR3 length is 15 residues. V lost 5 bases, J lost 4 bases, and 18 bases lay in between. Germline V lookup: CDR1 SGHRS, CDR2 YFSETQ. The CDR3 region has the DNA TGCGCCAGCAGAGATGGACGGCTACTGACAGAGACCCAGTACTTC. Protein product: CASRDGRLLTETQYF.

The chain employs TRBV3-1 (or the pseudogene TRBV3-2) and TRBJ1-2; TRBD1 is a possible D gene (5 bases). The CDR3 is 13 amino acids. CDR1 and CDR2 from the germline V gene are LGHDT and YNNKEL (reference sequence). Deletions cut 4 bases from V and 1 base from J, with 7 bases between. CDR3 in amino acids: CASSLQVNYGYTF. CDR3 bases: TGTGCCAGCAGCCTACAGGTTAACTATGGCTACACCTTC.

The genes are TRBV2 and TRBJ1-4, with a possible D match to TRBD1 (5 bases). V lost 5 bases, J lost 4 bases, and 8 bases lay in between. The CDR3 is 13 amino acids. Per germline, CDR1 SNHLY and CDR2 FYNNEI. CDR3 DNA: TGTGCCAGCAGTCCAGACAGTAATGAAAAACTGTTTTTT. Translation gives CASSPDSNEKLFF.

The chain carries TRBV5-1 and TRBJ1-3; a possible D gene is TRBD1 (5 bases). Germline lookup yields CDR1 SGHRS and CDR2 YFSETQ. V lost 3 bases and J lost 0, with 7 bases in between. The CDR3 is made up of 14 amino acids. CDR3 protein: CASSSGISGNTIYF. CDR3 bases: TGCGCCAGCAGCTCAGGGATCTCTGGAAACACCATATATTTT.

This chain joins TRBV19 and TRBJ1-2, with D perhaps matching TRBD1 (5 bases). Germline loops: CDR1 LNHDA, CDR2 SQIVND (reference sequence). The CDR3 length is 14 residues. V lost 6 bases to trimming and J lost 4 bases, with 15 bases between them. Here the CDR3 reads CASSYDRIVYGYTF. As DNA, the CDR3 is TGTGCCAGTAGCTACGACAGAATTGTCTATGGCTACACCTTC.

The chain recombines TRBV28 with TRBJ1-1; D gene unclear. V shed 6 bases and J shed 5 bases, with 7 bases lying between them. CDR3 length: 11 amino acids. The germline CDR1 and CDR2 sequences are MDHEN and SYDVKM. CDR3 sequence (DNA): TGTGCCAGCAGATTTAGGACTGAAGCTTTCTTT. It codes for CASRFRTEAFF. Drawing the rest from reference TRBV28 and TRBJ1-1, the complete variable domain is DVKVTQSSRYLVKRTGEKVFLECVQDMDHENMFWYRQDPGLGLRLIYFSYDVKMKEKGDIPEGYSVSREKKERFSLILESASTNQTSMYLCASRFRTEAFFGQGTRLTVV.

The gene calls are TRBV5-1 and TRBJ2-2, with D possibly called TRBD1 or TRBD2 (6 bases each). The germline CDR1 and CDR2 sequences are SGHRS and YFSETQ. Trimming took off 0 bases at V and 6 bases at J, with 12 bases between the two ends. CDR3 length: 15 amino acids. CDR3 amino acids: CASSLVGGVPGELFF. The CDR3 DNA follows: TGCGCCAGCAGCTTGGTGGGGGGCGTCCCCGGGGAGCTGTTTTTT.

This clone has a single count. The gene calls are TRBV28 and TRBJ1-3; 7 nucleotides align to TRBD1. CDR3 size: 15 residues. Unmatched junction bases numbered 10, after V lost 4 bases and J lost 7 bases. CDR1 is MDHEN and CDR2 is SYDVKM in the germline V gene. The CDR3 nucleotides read TGTGCCAGCAGTTCCTCCGGGACAGCGAGGAACACCATATATTTT. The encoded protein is CASSSSGTARNTIYF.

In DNA form, the CDR3 reads TGTGCCAGCAGCTCTATTGCGTATGGCTACACCTTC. It encodes CASSSIAYGYTF. The rearrangement uses TRBV11-2 and TRBJ1-2; unclear D gene. The germline gives CDR1 SGHAT, CDR2 FQNNGV. The CDR3 runs to 12 residues. V was cut by 4 bases and J by 5 bases, with 8 bases left in between.

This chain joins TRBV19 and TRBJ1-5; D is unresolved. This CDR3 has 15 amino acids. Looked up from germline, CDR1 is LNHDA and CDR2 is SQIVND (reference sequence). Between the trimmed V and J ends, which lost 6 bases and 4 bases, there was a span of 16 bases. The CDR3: CASREPLARNQPQHF. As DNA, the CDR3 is TGTGCCAGTAGAGAACCGCTTGCGCGAAATCAGCCCCAGCATTTT.

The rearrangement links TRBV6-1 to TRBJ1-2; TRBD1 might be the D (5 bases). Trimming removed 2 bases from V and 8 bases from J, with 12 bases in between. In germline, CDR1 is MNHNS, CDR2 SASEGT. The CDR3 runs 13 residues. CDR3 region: CASSESGAQGYTF. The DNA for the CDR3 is TGTGCCAGCAGTGAATCCGGGGCGCAGGGCTACACCTTC.

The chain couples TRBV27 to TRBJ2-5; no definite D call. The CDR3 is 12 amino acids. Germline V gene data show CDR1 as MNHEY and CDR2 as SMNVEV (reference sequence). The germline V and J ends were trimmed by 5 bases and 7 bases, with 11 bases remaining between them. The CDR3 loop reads CASSGLIGTQYF. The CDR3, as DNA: TGTGCCAGCAGTGGATTAATCGGGACCCAGTACTTC.

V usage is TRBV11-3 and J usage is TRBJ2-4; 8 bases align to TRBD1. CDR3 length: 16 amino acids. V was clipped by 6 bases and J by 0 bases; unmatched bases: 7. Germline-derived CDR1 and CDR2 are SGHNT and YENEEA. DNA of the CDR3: TGTGCCAGCAGTTCCGGGACAGGTCTAGCCAAAAACATTCAGTACTTC. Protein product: CASSSGTGLAKNIQYF.

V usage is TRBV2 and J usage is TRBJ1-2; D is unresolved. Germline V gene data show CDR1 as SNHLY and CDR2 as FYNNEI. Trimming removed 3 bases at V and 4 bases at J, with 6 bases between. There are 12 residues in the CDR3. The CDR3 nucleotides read TGTGCCAGCAGTGAGAGAATCTATGGCTACACCTTC. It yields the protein CASSERIYGYTF.

DNA of the CDR3: TGTGCCAGCAGTTACTCCGACAGGCCGAACACTGAAGCTTTCTTT. Translation gives CASSYSDRPNTEAFF. This rearrangement joins TRBV6-2 or TRBV6-3 to TRBJ1-1; D possibly corresponds to TRBD1 (6 bases). Germline loops: CDR1 MNHEY, CDR2 SVGEGT. Trimming cost V 0 bases and J 1 base, with 9 bases left between them. The CDR3 has 15 amino acids.

The CDR3 nucleotides read TGCGCCAGCAGCTTGGAAGGGCTTGGTACTGAAGCTTTCTTT. Residues: CASSLEGLGTEAFF. J is TRBJ1-1 and V is TRBV5-1; D gene unclear. This CDR3 region has 14 residues. Trimming shortened V by 0 bases and J by 5 bases, and 11 bases separated the two germline ends. Germline V gene sequence: CDR1 SGHRS, CDR2 YFSETQ.

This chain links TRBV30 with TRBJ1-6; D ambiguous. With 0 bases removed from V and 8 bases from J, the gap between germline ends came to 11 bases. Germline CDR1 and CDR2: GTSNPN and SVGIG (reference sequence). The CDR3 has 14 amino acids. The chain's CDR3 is CAWSVPGGDSPLHF. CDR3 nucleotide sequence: TGTGCCTGGAGTGTACCAGGCGGGGATTCACCCCTCCACTTT.

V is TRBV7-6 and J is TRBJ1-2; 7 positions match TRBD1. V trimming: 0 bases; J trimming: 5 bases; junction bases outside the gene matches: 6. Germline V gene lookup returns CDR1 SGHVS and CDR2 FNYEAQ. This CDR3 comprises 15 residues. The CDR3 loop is CASSLAGDSDYGYTF. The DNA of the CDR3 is TGTGCCAGCAGCTTAGCAGGGGACAGCGATTATGGCTACACCTTC.

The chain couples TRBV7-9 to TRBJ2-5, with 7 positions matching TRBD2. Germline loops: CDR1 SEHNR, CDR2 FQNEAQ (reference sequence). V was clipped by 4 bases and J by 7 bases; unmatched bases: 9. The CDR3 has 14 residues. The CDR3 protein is CASSSSGLSGTQYF. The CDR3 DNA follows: TGTGCCAGCAGCTCTAGCGGCCTATCTGGGACCCAGTACTTC.

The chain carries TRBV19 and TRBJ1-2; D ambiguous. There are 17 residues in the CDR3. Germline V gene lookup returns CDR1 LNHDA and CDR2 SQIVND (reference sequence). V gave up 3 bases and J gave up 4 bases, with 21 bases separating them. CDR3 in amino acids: CASSIGREPLLRYGYTF. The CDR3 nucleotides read TGTGCCAGTAGTATCGGCCGGGAACCCTTACTCCGCTATGGCTACACCTTC.

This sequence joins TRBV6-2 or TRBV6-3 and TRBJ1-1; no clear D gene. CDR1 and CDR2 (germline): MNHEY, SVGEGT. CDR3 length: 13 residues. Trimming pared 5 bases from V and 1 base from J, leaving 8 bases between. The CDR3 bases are TGTGCCAGCAGTCGGAAGCCGAACACTGAAGCTTTCTTT. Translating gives CASSRKPNTEAFF.

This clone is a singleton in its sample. CDR3 in DNA: TGTGCCAGCAGTCAACCTCTACCAGTACCTGAAGCTTTCTTT. The encoded protein is CASSQPLPVPEAFF. The V gene is TRBV6-5, the J gene TRBJ1-1; D gene unclear. Germline V gene data show CDR1 as MNHEY and CDR2 as SVGAGI. V shed 5 bases and J shed 6 bases, with 16 bases lying between them. This CDR3 has 14 amino acids.